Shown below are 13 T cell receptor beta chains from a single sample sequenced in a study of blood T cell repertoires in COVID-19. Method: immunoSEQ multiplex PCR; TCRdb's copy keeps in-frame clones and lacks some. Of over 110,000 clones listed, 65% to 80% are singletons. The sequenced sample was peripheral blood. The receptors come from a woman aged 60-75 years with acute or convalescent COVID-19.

CDR3 sequence reads: CASRSGTGGGDTQYF. Here the CDR3 DNA reads TGTGCCAGCAGGTCCGGGACAGGGGGGGGAGATACGCAGTATTTT. V and J are TRBV28 and TRBJ2-3; 11 positions match TRBD1. Germline V gene data show CDR1 as MDHEN and CDR2 as SYDVKM. J was trimmed by 5 bases and V by 6 bases; bases with no gene match: 7. CDR3 size: 15 residues.

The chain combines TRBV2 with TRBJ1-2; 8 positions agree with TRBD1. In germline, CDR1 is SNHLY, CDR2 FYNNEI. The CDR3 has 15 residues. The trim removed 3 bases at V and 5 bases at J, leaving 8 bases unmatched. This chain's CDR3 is CASSDGTGLTYGYTF. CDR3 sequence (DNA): TGTGCCAGCAGTGACGGGACAGGTCTGACTTATGGCTACACCTTC. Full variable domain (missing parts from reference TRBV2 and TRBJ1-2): EPEVTQTPSHQVTQMGQEVILRCVPISNHLYFYWYRQILGQKVEFLVSFYNNEISEKSEIFDDQFSVERPDGSNFTLKIRSTKLEDSAMYFCASSDGTGLTYGYTFGSGTRLTVV.

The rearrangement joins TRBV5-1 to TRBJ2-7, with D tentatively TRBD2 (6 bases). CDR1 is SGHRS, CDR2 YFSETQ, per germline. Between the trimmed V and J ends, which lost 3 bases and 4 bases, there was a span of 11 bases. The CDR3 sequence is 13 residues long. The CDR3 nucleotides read TGCGCCAGCAGCTATCAGGAGGGTTACGAGCAGTACTTC. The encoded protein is CASSYQEGYEQYF. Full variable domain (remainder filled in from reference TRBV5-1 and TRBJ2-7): KAGVTQTPRYLIKTRGQQVTLSCSPISGHRSVSWYQQTPGQGLQFLFEYFSETQRNKGNFPGRFSGRQFSNSRSEMNVSTLELGDSALYLCASSYQEGYEQYFGPGTRLTVT.

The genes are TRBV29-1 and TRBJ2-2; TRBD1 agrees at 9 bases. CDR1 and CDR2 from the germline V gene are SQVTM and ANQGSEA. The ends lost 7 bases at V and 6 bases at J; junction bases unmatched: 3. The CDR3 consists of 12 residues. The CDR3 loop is CSGQGVSGELFF. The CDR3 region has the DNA TGCAGCGGACAGGGGGTATCCGGGGAGCTGTTTTTT.

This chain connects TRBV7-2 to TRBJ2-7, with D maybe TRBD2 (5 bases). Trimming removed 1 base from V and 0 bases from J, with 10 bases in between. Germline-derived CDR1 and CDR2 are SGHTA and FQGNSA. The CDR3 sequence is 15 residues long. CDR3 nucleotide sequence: TGTGCCAGCAGCTTAGGCGGGCCTAGCTCCTACGAGCAGTACTTC. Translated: CASSLGGPSSYEQYF.

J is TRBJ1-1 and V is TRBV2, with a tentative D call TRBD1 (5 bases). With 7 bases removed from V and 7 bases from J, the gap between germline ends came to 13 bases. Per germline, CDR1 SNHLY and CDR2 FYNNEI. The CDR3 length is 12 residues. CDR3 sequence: CASTRALHEAFF. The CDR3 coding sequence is TGTGCCAGCACCAGGGCTCTTCATGAAGCTTTCTTT. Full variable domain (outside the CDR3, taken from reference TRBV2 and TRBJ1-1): EPEVTQTPSHQVTQMGQEVILRCVPISNHLYFYWYRQILGQKVEFLVSFYNNEISEKSEIFDDQFSVERPDGSNFTLKIRSTKLEDSAMYFCASTRALHEAFFGQGTRLTVV.

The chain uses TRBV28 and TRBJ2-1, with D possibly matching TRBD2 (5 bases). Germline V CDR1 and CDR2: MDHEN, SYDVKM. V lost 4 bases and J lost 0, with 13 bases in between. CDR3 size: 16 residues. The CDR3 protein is CASSSWRAGSYNEQFF. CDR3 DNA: TGTGCCAGCAGTTCCTGGCGGGCGGGCTCCTACAATGAGCAGTTCTTC.

The CDR3 region has the DNA TGTGCCAGTGGGGGACAGGGCCAAAATTCACCCCTCCACTTT. Encoded protein: CASGGQGQNSPLHF. This sequence joins TRBV19 and TRBJ1-6; 9 positions match TRBD1. The CDR3 loop spans 14 amino acids. From germline, CDR1 is LNHDA and CDR2 SQIVND (reference sequence). Trimming at V came to 8 bases and at J to 7 bases, leaving 6 bases not matched to a gene.

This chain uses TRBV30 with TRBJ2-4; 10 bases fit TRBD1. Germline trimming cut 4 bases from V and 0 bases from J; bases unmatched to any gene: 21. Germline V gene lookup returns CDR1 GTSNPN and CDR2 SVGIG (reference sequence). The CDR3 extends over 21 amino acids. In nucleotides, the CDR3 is TGTGCCTGGACACCGGGATCGGGACAGGGGTCGGGGAGACTAGCCAAAAACATTCAGTACTTC. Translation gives CAWTPGSGQGSGRLAKNIQYF.

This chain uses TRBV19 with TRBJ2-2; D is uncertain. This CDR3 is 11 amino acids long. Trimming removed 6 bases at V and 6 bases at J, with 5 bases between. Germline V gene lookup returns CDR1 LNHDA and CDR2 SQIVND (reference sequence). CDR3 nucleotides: TGTGCCAGTAGGTCGGCCGGGGAGCTGTTTTTT. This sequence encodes CASRSAGELFF.

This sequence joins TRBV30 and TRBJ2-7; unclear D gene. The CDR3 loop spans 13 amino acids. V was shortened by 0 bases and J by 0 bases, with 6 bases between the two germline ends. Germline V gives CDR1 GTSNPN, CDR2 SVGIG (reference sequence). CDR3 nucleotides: TGTGCCTGGAGTGTAGCCCACTCCTACGAGCAGTACTTC. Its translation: CAWSVAHSYEQYF. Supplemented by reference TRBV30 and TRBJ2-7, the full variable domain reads SQTIHQWPATLVQPVGSPLSLECTVEGTSNPNLYWYRQAAGRGLQLLFYSVGIGQISSEVPQNLSASRPQDRQFILSSKKLLLSDSGFYLCAWSVAHSYEQYFGPGTRLTVT.

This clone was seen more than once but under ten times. CDR3 residues: CASSSTGAENTEAFF. In DNA, the CDR3 is TGTGCCAGCAGCTCGACAGGGGCTGAGAACACTGAAGCTTTCTTT. The chain has TRBV11-2 and TRBJ1-1; TRBD1 aligns across 8 bases. J lost 1 base, V lost 4 bases, and 5 bases had no gene match. Germline loops: CDR1 SGHAT, CDR2 FQNNGV. The CDR3 runs 15 residues.

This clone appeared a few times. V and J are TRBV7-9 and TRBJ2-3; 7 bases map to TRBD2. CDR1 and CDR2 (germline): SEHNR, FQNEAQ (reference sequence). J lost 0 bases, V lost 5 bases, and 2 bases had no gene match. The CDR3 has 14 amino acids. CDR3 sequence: CASSTSVSTDTQYF. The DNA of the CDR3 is TGTGCCAGCAGCACTAGCGTTAGCACAGATACGCAGTATTTT.